The 18 T cell receptor beta chains reported below all come from one sample, sequenced in a study of control samples from healthy donors and cancer patients. Produced via immunoSEQ multiplex PCR; TCRdb's table is partial and in-frame only. The sample lists over 200,000 clones, roughly 82% occurring once. Material for sequencing was PBMCs. Receptor source: a woman in her sixties with lung cancer.

V usage is TRBV28 and J usage is TRBJ2-7; D possibly corresponds to TRBD1 (6 bases). This CDR3 comprises 14 residues. Trimming pared 8 bases from V and 2 bases from J, leaving 16 bases between. The germline CDR1 and CDR2 sequences are MDHEN and SYDVKM. CDR3 residues: CASSNPGQTYEQYF. For the CDR3, the DNA is TGTGCCAGCTCGAACCCGGGACAAACCTACGAGCAGTACTTC.

The chain couples TRBV6-5 to TRBJ2-7; TRBD1 aligns across 11 bases. Germline V gene lookup returns CDR1 MNHEY and CDR2 SVGAGI. This CDR3 is 13 amino acids long. V dropped 6 bases and J dropped 7; count of bases not matched to a gene: 5. The CDR3 is CASRDRGLGEQYF. Here the CDR3 DNA reads TGTGCCAGCAGGGACAGGGGGCTAGGTGAGCAGTACTTC.

The chain has TRBV6-5 and TRBJ2-1; D is perhaps TRBD2 (6 bases). CDR3 length equals 14 residues. Germline assignment: CDR1 MNHEY and CDR2 SVGAGI. V lost 5 bases, J lost 8 bases, and 16 bases lay in between. The CDR3 coding sequence is TGTGCCAGCAGTAGAACTTGGGACTCCGATGAGCAGTTCTTC. This encodes CASSRTWDSDEQFF.

V usage is TRBV19 and J usage is TRBJ2-5; 10 nucleotides match TRBD2. The CDR3 consists of 17 residues. J was trimmed by 5 bases and V by 2 bases; bases with no gene match: 11. The germline V gene encodes CDR1 LNHDA and CDR2 SQIVND (reference sequence). CDR3 DNA: TGTGCCAGTAGTATAAGGTCCAGCGGGAGGGCCAGTGAGACCCAGTACTTC. It encodes CASSIRSSGRASETQYF. The full variable domain, completed using reference TRBV19 and TRBJ2-5, is DGGITQSPKYLFRKEGQNVTLSCEQNLNHDAMYWYRQDPGQGLRLIYYSQIVNDFQKGDIAEGYSVSREKKESFPLTVTSAQKNPTAFYLCASSIRSSGRASETQYFGPGTRLLVL.

In this sample, this clone turned up once. This chain uses TRBV5-1 with TRBJ2-7; 8 bases align to TRBD1. The CDR3 extends over 15 amino acids. The V segment lost 5 bases and the J segment 2 bases; nucleotides outside the gene matches: 9. CDR1 and CDR2 from the germline V gene are SGHRS and YFSETQ. The CDR3 loop is CASSGRTGLTYEQYF. CDR3 nucleotides: TGCGCCAGCAGTGGACGGACAGGGTTAACCTACGAGCAGTACTTC.

The gene calls are TRBV28 and TRBJ2-1; D possibly corresponds to TRBD2 (5 bases). Germline V gives CDR1 MDHEN, CDR2 SYDVKM. The length of the CDR3 is 15 residues. The V end was cut by 3 bases, the J end by 3 bases, with 12 bases between. CDR3 sequence (DNA): TGTGCCAGCAGTTTTGGGAGAGGGATCTACAATGAGCAGTTCTTC. Translating gives CASSFGRGIYNEQFF.

This clone was recorded a few times. This rearrangement joins TRBV11-2 to TRBJ2-7, with no clear D. Per the germline V gene, CDR1 is SGHAT and CDR2 is FQNNGV. The ends were cut back, 0 bases at V and 1 base at J, with 7 bases in the middle. The CDR3 is 14 amino acids. CDR3 DNA: TGTGCCAGCAGCTTAGATACCCAGTCCTACGAGCAGTACTTC. Amino acid sequence: CASSLDTQSYEQYF. Together with reference TRBV11-2 and TRBJ2-7, the CDR3 gives the full variable domain: EAGVAQSPRYKIIEKRQSVAFWCNPISGHATLYWYQQILGQGPKLLIQFQNNGVVDDSQLPKDRFSAERLKGVDSTLKIQPAKLEDSAVYLCASSLDTQSYEQYFGPGTRLTVT.

This clone was counted once. This chain links TRBV9 with TRBJ1-5; D gene unclear. The CDR3 sequence is 14 residues long. The germline V gene encodes CDR1 SGDLS and CDR2 YYNGEE. The V and J ends lost 0 bases and 6 bases respectively, with 10 bases between them. CDR3 protein: CASSVDAGSQPQHF. The CDR3 DNA reads TGTGCCAGCAGCGTAGATGCAGGTAGTCAGCCCCAGCATTTT.

The chain combines TRBV9 with TRBJ1-1; a possible D gene is TRBD1 (5 bases). Germline CDR1 reads SGDLS; CDR2 reads YYNGEE. The CDR3 runs to 13 residues. The V gene lost 4 bases and the J gene lost 11 bases, with 18 bases spanning the gap. This CDR3 reads CASSPRGGVWAFF. CDR3 DNA: TGTGCCAGCAGCCCTAGGGGCGGGGTTTGGGCTTTCTTT. Full variable domain (missing parts from reference TRBV9 and TRBJ1-1): DSGVTQTPKHLITATGQRVTLRCSPRSGDLSVYWYQQSLDQGLQFLIQYYNGEERAKGNILERFSAQQFPDLHSELNLSSLELGDSALYFCASSPRGGVWAFFGQGTRLTVV.

This chain connects TRBV5-4 to TRBJ2-7, with D perhaps TRBD2 (5 bases). Germline V gene sequence: CDR1 SGHNT, CDR2 YYREEE (reference sequence). Trimming took off 5 bases at V and 5 bases at J, with 20 bases between the two ends. There are 15 residues in the CDR3. The CDR3 bases are TGTGCCAGCAGGACTAAGGACGGGAATGAGGACGAGCAGTACTTC. Protein sequence: CASRTKDGNEDEQYF.

This chain links TRBV24-1 with TRBJ2-7; D possibly corresponds to TRBD2 (6 bases). V was cut by 2 bases and J by 5 bases, with 12 bases left in between. Germline V lookup: CDR1 KGHDR, CDR2 SFDVKD. CDR3 length equals 14 residues. CDR3 in DNA: TGTGCCACCAGTGATTCCGCCGGGACTGACGAGCAGTACTTC. Protein sequence: CATSDSAGTDEQYF.

This clone was found once. This chain links TRBV4-2 with TRBJ1-3, with no clear D. V was trimmed by 4 bases and J by 4 bases, leaving 14 bases between them. This CDR3 contains 15 residues. CDR1 is LGHNA, CDR2 YNFKEQ, per germline. The CDR3 loop reads CASSPLVGRGNTIYF. The DNA of the CDR3 is TGTGCCAGCAGCCCTCTCGTAGGGAGGGGAAACACCATATATTTT.

The chain uses TRBV7-8 and TRBJ1-2; D call uncertain. The V gene's germline CDR1 is SGHVS and CDR2 FQNEAQ. Deletions cut 6 bases from V and 10 bases from J, with 21 bases between. CDR3 length: 14 residues. CDR3 in DNA: TGTGCCAGCAGTTACTCGCTACAGAACCTATACTACACCTTC. Translating it yields CASSYSLQNLYYTF. Drawing the rest from reference TRBV7-8 and TRBJ1-2, the complete variable domain is GAGVSQSPRYKVAKRGQDVALRCDPISGHVSLFWYQQALGQGPEFLTYFQNEAQLDKSGLPSDRFFAERPEGSVSTLKIQRTQQEDSAVYLCASSYSLQNLYYTFGSGTRLTVV.

This chain connects TRBV11-3 to TRBJ1-1, with D possibly TRBD1 on 5 matching bases. The CDR3 spans 13 residues. With 8 bases removed from V and 3 bases from J, the gap between germline ends came to 13 bases. The germline V gene encodes CDR1 SGHNT and CDR2 YENEEA. The CDR3 nucleotides are TGTGCCAGCTCTTCGCGGGGGGACACTGAAGCTTTCTTT. Protein: CASSSRGDTEAFF. Filled out from reference TRBV11-3 and TRBJ1-1, the complete variable domain reads EAGVVQSPRYKIIEKKQPVAFWCNPISGHNTLYWYLQNLGQGPELLIRYENEEAVDDSQLPKDRFSAERLKGVDSTLKIQPAELGDSAVYLCASSSRGDTEAFFGQGTRLTVV.

The chain joins TRBV7-2 to TRBJ1-5; D call uncertain. CDR3 length: 14 residues. V lost 0 bases and J lost 0, with 3 bases in between. Germline V lookup: CDR1 SGHTA, CDR2 FQGNSA. In nucleotides, the CDR3 is TGTGCCAGCAGCTTAGCAGTTAGCAATCAGCCCCAGCATTTT. Amino acid sequence: CASSLAVSNQPQHF.

The chain links TRBV7-3 to TRBJ2-7; 9 bases are shared with TRBD1. The germline gives CDR1 SGHTA, CDR2 FQGTGA. The CDR3 extends over 16 amino acids. The ends lost 4 bases at V and 4 bases at J; junction bases unmatched: 11. As DNA, the CDR3 is TGTGCCAGCAGCTACGTCCGGGACAGGGATATGTACGAGCAGTACTTC. It specifies CASSYVRDRDMYEQYF.

The V and J genes are TRBV5-1 and TRBJ2-1; maybe TRBD2 (5 bases). CDR1 and CDR2 (germline): SGHRS, YFSETQ. The CDR3 has 14 residues. Trimming left V 1 base short and J 10 bases short, with 15 bases between. CDR3 DNA sequence: TGCGCCAGCAGCTTGTCCCCCAGCGGCGGAGAGCAGTTCTTC. Protein sequence: CASSLSPSGGEQFF.

The CDR3 nucleotides read TGTGCCAGCAGCCTTGGGGCATCCTACGAGCAGTACTTC. This sequence encodes CASSLGASYEQYF. The chain carries TRBV3-1 (or the pseudogene TRBV3-2) and TRBJ2-7; possibly TRBD1 for D (5 bases). The CDR3 is 13 amino acids. Trimming removed 4 bases from V and 1 base from J, with 8 bases in between. Germline V lookup: CDR1 LGHDT, CDR2 YNNKEL (reference sequence).